Listed below are T cell receptor beta chains from one sample, sequenced in a study of tumor-infiltrating lymphocytes in oesophageal squamous cell carcinoma. One entry per CDR3 protein results from TCRdb running MiXCR on the PCR reads. The sample has about 10,000 distinct CDR3 sequences; 55% are singletons. Sequences were obtained from esophageal tumor tissue. The receptor source for this set is a male donor with esophageal squamous cell carcinoma. CDR3s leave out the opening cysteine and the closing phenylalanine or tryptophan.

ASSQDLTSGSFAETQY | - | TRBV4-1
ASSSPGLAGRETQY | - | TRBV7-8
ASSLMGQYNEQF | - | TRBV7-2
AINYEQY | TRBJ2-7 | TRBV12-3/TRBV12-4
ASSLTVNTGELF | TRBJ2-2 | TRBV7-3
ASSEAQGEHEQF | TRBJ2-1 | TRBV10-1
ASSPQAGGPEQY | TRBJ1-6 | TRBV7-3
ASSFGAEFWKPYEQY | TRBJ2-7 | TRBV7-6
ASSQRVLWDTQY | TRBJ2-3 | TRBV7-2
ASSPTSAGGETQY | - | TRBV12-3/TRBV12-4
ASSLAGTSGYEQY | - | TRBV7-2
AISGEGEAGELF | TRBJ2-2 | TRBV10-3
ASSLFRLNEAF | TRBJ1-1 | TRBV5-4
ASTRGGQGHEQY | TRBJ2-7 | TRBV7-9
ASSLVLGEQF | - | TRBV7-6
ASSRRDRGPPGLAGVEQY | - | TRBV5-6
ASSFNSYYEQY | TRBJ2-3 | TRBV7-2
ASSSRTGTGTRNEQY | - | TRBV7-9
ASSQSRAEIAQY | TRBJ2-3 | TRBV7-6
ASSSLLGPQNEQF | TRBJ2-1 | TRBV28
ASSFLPLGEQY | - | TRBV7-3
ASSLRTDYEQY | - | TRBV7-6
ASSRTSGRYNEQF | TRBJ2-1 | TRBV12-3/TRBV12-4
ASSLRLAGGDYNEQF | - | TRBV7-8
ASSGRWTGGIETQY | TRBJ2-5 | TRBV3-1
ASSSTSGRYDEQY | TRBJ2-7 | TRBV7-2
AISDPGRSSYEQY | - | TRBV10-3
ASSELAGGPRAQETQY | TRBJ2-5 | TRBV6-1
ASSSQTAGGPGEQF | - | TRBV7-2
AIRSGDAIGYT | TRBJ1-2 | TRBV10-3
ASSSGQGHYEQY | TRBJ2-7 | TRBV11-2
ASSLAGGTGLETQY | - | TRBV7-6
ASSLGTSGARQETQY | - | TRBV28
VLGTPSTDTQY | TRBJ2-3 | TRBV7-4
ASTVERGEQF | - | TRBV6-5
ASSLDGTSGYNEQF | TRBJ2-1 | TRBV11-3
ASSLIGQGGVRF | TRBJ2-7 | TRBV11-1
ASSLAWGEQF | TRBJ2-1 | TRBV7-6
ASSPWDRGADTQY | TRBJ2-3 | TRBV7-3
AISEQNTEAF | TRBJ1-1 | TRBV10-3
ASSSTGGLAIGELF | TRBJ2-2 | TRBV7-3
ASSFVEQETQY | - | TRBV7-6
ASSFGAGTNTGELF | TRBJ2-2 | TRBV7-6
ASSLLPGLGRDEQF | - | TRBV7-3
ASSIGLAGGPGETQY | TRBJ2-5 | TRBV19
ASSIMTGEQY | - | TRBV19
ASSRHAVAGAGLHYEQY | - | TRBV7-3
ASSPLTSGRAGTETQY | TRBJ2-5 | TRBV5-1
ASSRLAGGSTDTQY | TRBJ2-3 | TRBV7-2
ASRYAGTLSYNEQF | TRBJ2-1 | TRBV2
ASSEGLGAVETQY | - | TRBV6-1
SAPKTGTSYEQY | TRBJ2-7 | TRBV20-1